Shown below are 28 T cell receptor beta chains from a single sample sequenced in a study of T cells expressing NK-cell markers. TCRdb reanalyzed the 5' RACE reads and collapses them to one entry per CDR3 protein, without DNA. The data show under 500,000 distinct CDR3 sequences, and the top ten clones hold roughly 7.2%. The sample consisted of blood T cells: a sorted CD56 or NKG2C T cell subset, CD4+ or CD8+ T cells, or bulk PBMC T cells (not recorded which). These receptors all come from a woman aged 18 to 69 in good health.

The CDR3 sequence is CASLAGTGHNEQFF. This sequence joins TRBV6-1 and TRBJ2-1; TCRdb's assignment of TRBD1 cannot be checked, as there is no DNA. The CDR3 totals 14 residues. Germline V gene lookup returns CDR1 MNHNS and CDR2 SASEGT.

The chain carries TRBV28 and TRBJ2-7; the D call from TCRdb, TRBD2, cannot be confirmed without DNA. Germline V gene data show CDR1 as MDHEN and CDR2 as SYDVKM. The CDR3 runs 14 residues. This chain's CDR3 is CASTGGTASYEQYF.

The chain combines TRBV27 with TRBJ2-7; TCRdb names TRBD2, which stays unverified in the absence of DNA. CDR3 length equals 17 residues. Looked up from germline, CDR1 is MNHEY and CDR2 is SMNVEV (reference sequence). The CDR3 spells CASSLSGGLAGTYEQYF.

This chain connects TRBV12-3 or TRBV12-4 to TRBJ2-5; as DNA is missing, the TRBD2 call by TCRdb cannot be tested. The CDR3 is 13 amino acids. The CDR3 is CASSLGHDWDQYF.

CDR3 loop: CASSMTSGRTMGYTGELFF. This chain joins TRBV5-1 and TRBJ2-2; absent DNA, TCRdb's TRBD2 call cannot be checked. Germline assignment: CDR1 SGHRS and CDR2 YFSETQ. The length of the CDR3 is 19 residues.

J is TRBJ1-1 and V is TRBV7-2. The CDR3 spans 14 residues. In germline, CDR1 is SGHTA, CDR2 FQGNSA. This chain's CDR3 is CASSLDGGGSEAFF.

The chain carries TRBV7-8 and TRBJ1-1; lacking DNA, the TRBD1 call made by TCRdb goes unchecked. Per germline, CDR1 SGHVS and CDR2 FQNEAQ. CDR3 size: 14 residues. Here the CDR3 reads CASSLTRVNTEAFF. The entire variable domain, with the rest obtained from reference TRBV7-8 and TRBJ1-1, is as follows: GAGVSQSPRYKVAKRGQDVALRCDPISGHVSLFWYQQALGQGPEFLTYFQNEAQLDKSGLPSDRFFAERPEGSVSTLKIQRTQQEDSAVYLCASSLTRVNTEAFFGQGTRLTVV.

The chain joins TRBV29-1 to TRBJ2-5. CDR1 is SQVTM, CDR2 ANQGSEA, per germline. The CDR3 extends over 15 amino acids. The CDR3 region is CSVIYRLDLGETQYF.

This chain connects TRBV7-8 to TRBJ2-7; the TRBD2 assignment by TCRdb is unverifiable without DNA. The CDR3 is 15 amino acids. Germline CDR1 and CDR2: SGHVS and FQNEAQ. CDR3 residues: CASSSSGSLQNEQYF.

This chain links TRBV10-3 with TRBJ1-1. From germline, CDR1 is ENHRY and CDR2 SYGVKD. CDR3 length: 13 amino acids. The CDR3 here is CAISVDTNTEAFF.

The chain employs TRBV9 and TRBJ2-3; the D call of TRBD2 rests on TCRdb alone, since no DNA is present to check it. In germline, CDR1 is SGDLS, CDR2 YYNGEE. The CDR3 totals 15 residues. CDR3 region: CASSAVAGGSDTQYF. Full variable domain (outside the CDR3, taken from reference TRBV9 and TRBJ2-3): DSGVTQTPKHLITATGQRVTLRCSPRSGDLSVYWYQQSLDQGLQFLIQYYNGEERAKGNILERFSAQQFPDLHSELNLSSLELGDSALYFCASSAVAGGSDTQYFGPGTRLTVL.

The gene calls are TRBV11-2 and TRBJ2-5; TCRdb's D call, TRBD1, is unchecked because there is no DNA. This CDR3 spans 16 amino acids. The V gene's germline CDR1 is SGHAT and CDR2 FQNNGV. The CDR3 loop reads CASSLDRTGTQETQYF.

The chain carries TRBV29-1 and TRBJ2-7. This CDR3 contains 12 residues. Germline V lookup: CDR1 SQVTM, CDR2 ANQGSEA. The CDR3 reads CSAVDRSYEQYF.

The V and J genes are TRBV4-3 and TRBJ2-5; the D call from TCRdb, TRBD1, cannot be confirmed without DNA. This CDR3 region has 13 residues. Germline V gives CDR1 LGHNA, CDR2 YSLEER. CDR3: CASSRGMKETQYF.

CDR3 sequence: CASSSIGGEQETQYF. The chain carries TRBV7-9 and TRBJ2-5; the D call of TRBD1 rests on TCRdb alone, since no DNA is present to check it. The CDR3 runs to 15 residues. Germline loops: CDR1 SEHNR, CDR2 FQNEAQ (reference sequence). The full variable domain, with the rest looked up from reference TRBV7-9 and TRBJ2-5, is DTGVSQNPRHKITKRGQNVTFRCDPISEHNRLYWYRQTLGQGPEFLTYFQNEAQLEKSRLLSDRFSAERPKGSFSTLEIQRTEQGDSAMYLCASSSIGGEQETQYFGPGTRLLVL.

The gene calls are TRBV20-1 and TRBJ2-5. The CDR3 runs to 14 residues. CDR1 is DFQATT and CDR2 is SNEGSKA in the germline V gene (reference sequence). CDR3 loop: CSARGGTSQETQYF.

CDR3: CASSPDGVETQYF. The chain is built from TRBV18 and TRBJ2-5; the D gene TCRdb calls, TRBD1, cannot be checked with no DNA. The germline V gene encodes CDR1 KGHSH and CDR2 LQKENI. This CDR3 spans 13 amino acids.

The rearrangement joins TRBV12-3 or TRBV12-4 to TRBJ1-3. The CDR3 contains 15 residues. The CDR3 sequence: CASSLGHNSGNTIYF.

J is TRBJ2-1 and V is TRBV12-3 or TRBV12-4; TCRdb names TRBD1, which stays unverified in the absence of DNA. The CDR3 length is 14 residues. The CDR3 loop is CASRWDRGVNEQFF.

This chain links TRBV6-5 with TRBJ2-7; lacking DNA, the TRBD1 call made by TCRdb goes unchecked. Per germline, CDR1 MNHEY and CDR2 SVGAGI. The CDR3 is made up of 15 amino acids. CDR3 in amino acids: CASSYYVGQAYEQYF.

This sequence joins TRBV5-1 and TRBJ1-4; with no DNA, the TCRdb D assignment of TRBD1 cannot be verified. The CDR3 sequence is 16 residues long. Germline V gene sequence: CDR1 SGHRS, CDR2 YFSETQ. This chain's CDR3 is CASSSGTVATNEKLFF.

V gene TRBV29-1 combines with J gene TRBJ1-1. This CDR3 is 12 amino acids long. CDR1 is SQVTM, CDR2 ANQGSEA, per germline. CDR3 in amino acids: CSVEDRKIEAFF.

The V call is TRBV9, the J call TRBJ1-1. CDR1 and CDR2 (germline): SGDLS, YYNGEE. The CDR3 contains 15 residues. Here the CDR3 reads CASSVGGGWNTEAFF.

The chain couples TRBV20-1 to TRBJ1-1; the TRBD1 assignment by TCRdb is unverifiable without DNA. The CDR3 runs 13 residues. Germline CDR1 DFQATT, CDR2 SNEGSKA (reference sequence). The CDR3 is CSALDRGFTEAFF.

The rearrangement links TRBV4-2 to TRBJ1-6. This CDR3 is built from 12 residues. In germline, CDR1 is LGHNA, CDR2 YNFKEQ. The CDR3 loop reads CASSHRNSPLHF.

This chain links TRBV29-1 with TRBJ2-7; the D call of TRBD1 rests on TCRdb alone, since no DNA is present to check it. The CDR3 runs to 13 residues. Germline lookup yields CDR1 SQVTM and CDR2 ANQGSEA. The CDR3 region is CSVDDRGGYEQYF.

The V call is TRBV12-3 or TRBV12-4, the J call TRBJ2-2. The CDR3 is made up of 11 amino acids. This CDR3 reads CASRGNLELFF.

The chain carries TRBV13 and TRBJ1-5. This CDR3 comprises 15 residues. Germline V lookup: CDR1 PRHDT, CDR2 FYEKMQ (reference sequence). CDR3: CASSLGVGLGQPQHF.